The entry below describes one TCR beta chain. Its antigen remains unknown. CDR1 MNHNS and CDR2 SASEGT come from the germline V gene. The CDR3 length is 16 residues. V lost 6 bases, J lost 1 base, and 11 bases stayed unmatched. This entry belongs to a study of cytomegalovirus exposure and HLA in healthy donors. Overall study results and limits: Indistinguishable V segments, including TRBV6-2 and TRBV6-3, were excluded. Later work found most CMV-associated TCR beta chains apparently HLA-restricted. Differences between HLA loci emerged in a later analysis of TCR association rates, with DRB1 most and HLA-C fewest. The productive fraction for most TCR beta V segments was about 87% or about 30% in an earlier analysis.

The PCR was carried out with 60 Vbeta primers and 13 Jbeta primers. Method: immunoSEQ multiplex PCR; TCRdb's copy keeps in-frame clones and lacks some. The sample contains some 140,000 clones, 77% of which appear only once. Sequenced input: PBMCs. This TCR was recovered from a man aged 25 to 40 in good health and CMV-seronegative. The chain has TRBV6-1 and TRBJ1-1; 7 nucleotides align to TRBD1. CDR3 sequence reads: CASRERVDRANTEAFF. The CDR3 DNA is TGTGCCAGCAGGGAACGTGTCGACAGGGCGAACACTGAAGCTTTCTTT.